The 10 T cell receptor beta chains below come from one sample, sequenced in a study of T-cell memory formation after mild COVID-19. TCRdb reprocessed the 5' RACE reads with MiXCR, giving one entry per CDR3 protein. The top ten hold about 2% of the sample, which has about 150,000 distinct CDR3 sequences, 6% seen once. Material: PBMCs or a T cell subset sorted from them (not recorded which). These receptor sequences come from an adult woman who had mild COVID-19 (a few samples of this study predate the infection). Cell type and time point are not known.

The chain employs TRBV6-5 and TRBJ2-2; D is undetermined. Germline V gene data show CDR1 as MNHEY and CDR2 as SVGAGI. The V end was cut by 6 bases, the J end by 6 bases, with 23 bases between. The CDR3 runs to 17 residues. The CDR3 DNA reads as TGTGCCAGCAGACTAAGTCCTTGGTCCCTCACCCCCGGGGAGCTGTTTTTT. This translates into CASRLSPWSLTPGELFF.

This clonotype showed up many times. V and J are TRBV29-1 and TRBJ2-1, with 8 bases aligning to TRBD2. Germline V gene data show CDR1 as SQVTM and CDR2 as ANQGSEA. CDR3 length equals 15 residues. CDR3 residues: CSGTGGSRSYNEQFF. The DNA of the CDR3 is TGCAGTGGGACGGGAGGGTCTAGATCCTACAATGAGCAGTTCTTC.

The chain has TRBV30 and TRBJ1-5, with TRBD1 matching over 7 bases. The germline V gene encodes CDR1 GTSNPN and CDR2 SVGIG (reference sequence). Trimming took 5 bases from V and 7 from J; bases not matched to a gene: 17. The CDR3 covers 16 residues. The CDR3 reads CAWPTQIHRGVQPQHF. DNA of the CDR3: TGTGCCTGGCCGACACAGATCCACAGGGGCGTCCAGCCCCAGCATTTT.

There are many counts of this clonotype. The CDR3 is CASSQRGLYEQYF. The DNA for the CDR3 is TGTGCCAGCAGCCAGCGGGGGCTGTACGAGCAGTACTTC. This sequence joins TRBV3-1 and TRBJ2-7; D may be TRBD2 (7 bases). This CDR3 region has 13 residues. Germline V gene data show CDR1 as LGHDT and CDR2 as YNNKEL (reference sequence). V was clipped by 3 bases and J by 4 bases, with 10 bases between them.

Ten or more counts support this clonotype. This rearrangement joins TRBV5-5 to TRBJ1-1; D might be TRBD1 (5 bases). Germline loops: CDR1 SGHKS, CDR2 YYEKEE (reference sequence). Trimming pared 7 bases from V and 1 base from J, leaving 11 bases between. The CDR3 has 13 amino acids. CDR3 in DNA: TGTGCCAGCTTGTGGCAGGGGAACACTGAAGCTTTCTTT. Amino acids: CASLWQGNTEAFF.

The chain has TRBV5-1 and TRBJ1-2; unclear D gene. Deletions cut 0 bases from V and 6 bases from J, with 6 bases between. Germline V gene data show CDR1 as SGHRS and CDR2 as YFSETQ. The CDR3 length is 12 residues. The CDR3 loop is CASSLDVDGYTF. DNA for the CDR3: TGCGCCAGCAGCTTGGACGTCGATGGCTACACCTTC.

V gene TRBV19 combines with J gene TRBJ2-1; TRBD1 aligns across 7 bases. The CDR3 totals 14 residues. The germline V gene has CDR1 LNHDA and CDR2 SQIVND (reference sequence). The junction had 9 bases not matched to a gene; V was cut back by 4 bases and J by 9 bases. For the CDR3, the DNA is TGTGCCAGTAGTACGACAGGGAAGTGGGGTGAGCAGTTCTTC. It specifies CASSTTGKWGEQFF.

This clonotype was observed many times. The chain links TRBV5-1 to TRBJ2-3; maybe TRBD2 (6 bases). Per the germline V gene, CDR1 is SGHRS and CDR2 is YFSETQ. V was cut by 9 bases and J by 4 bases, with 15 bases left in between. CDR3 size: 13 residues. Written as DNA, the CDR3 is TGCGCCACCCGACTAGGCTCGGCAGATACGCAGTATTTT. Protein: CATRLGSADTQYF.

This clonotype was counted a few times. The rearrangement links TRBV7-7 to TRBJ2-5, with 12 bases aligning to TRBD2. Germline loops: CDR1 SSHAT, CDR2 FNYEAQ (reference sequence). CDR3 length: 17 amino acids. V lost 1 base to trimming and J lost 1 base; unmatched junction nucleotides: 4. CDR3 sequence: CASSLGRLAGAQETQYF. As DNA, the CDR3 is TGTGCCAGCAGCTTAGGGAGACTAGCGGGAGCCCAAGAGACCCAGTACTTC.

A few counts support this clonotype. This chain uses TRBV5-1 with TRBJ2-1; possibly TRBD1 for D (6 bases). Trimming took 0 bases from V and 6 from J, leaving 16 bases between them. The CDR3 is 16 amino acids. The germline V gene has CDR1 SGHRS and CDR2 YFSETQ. In nucleotides, the CDR3 is TGCGCCAGCAGCTTGGCAGGGGCTGGTGGAAGCAATGAGCAGTTCTTC. It encodes CASSLAGAGGSNEQFF. The full variable domain, in which reference TRBV5-1 and TRBJ2-1 provide the parts outside the CDR3, is KAGVTQTPRYLIKTRGQQVTLSCSPISGHRSVSWYQQTPGQGLQFLFEYFSETQRNKGNFPGRFSGRQFSNSRSEMNVSTLELGDSALYLCASSLAGAGGSNEQFFGPGTRLTVL.